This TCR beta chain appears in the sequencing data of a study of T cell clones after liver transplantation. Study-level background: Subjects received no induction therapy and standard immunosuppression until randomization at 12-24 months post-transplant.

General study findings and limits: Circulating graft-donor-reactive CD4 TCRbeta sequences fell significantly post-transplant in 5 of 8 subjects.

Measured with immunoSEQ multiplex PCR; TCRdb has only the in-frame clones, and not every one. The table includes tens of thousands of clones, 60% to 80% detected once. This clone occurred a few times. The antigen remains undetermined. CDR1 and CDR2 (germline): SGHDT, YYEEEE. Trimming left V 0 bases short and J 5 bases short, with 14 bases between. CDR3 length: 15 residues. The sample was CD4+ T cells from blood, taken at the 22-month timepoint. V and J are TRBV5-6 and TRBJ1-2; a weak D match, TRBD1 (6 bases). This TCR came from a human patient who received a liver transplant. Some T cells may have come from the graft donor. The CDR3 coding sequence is TGTGCCAGCAGCTTGGCCGGGGACATAGGATATGGCTACACCTTC. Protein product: CASSLAGDIGYGYTF.